Listed below are T cell receptor beta chains from one sample, sequenced in a study of graft-versus-host responses after intestinal transplantation. Here immunoSEQ multiplex PCR was the method, and the copy in TCRdb shows in-frame clones only, minus some. Among 35,000 to 40,000 clones listed, 87% were seen once. Sequencing used ileum tissue, obtained less than 210 days after intestinal transplant. Receptor source: a human patient who received an intestinal transplant, so some T cells may come from the graft donor. Both conserved end residues are part of each CDR3. Each record gives: V gene, clone size, J gene, D gene, CDR3 DNA, CDR3 protein. A D gene is named only where the DNA matches it firmly. Only part of the rows carry a size: once, few, many, or a class if the clone is expanded.

>TRBV7-8|NA|TRBJ1-5|NA
TGTGCCAGCAGCTTTCAGGGTCAATCGTCGAGCAATCAGCCCCAGCATTTT
CASSFQGQSSSNQPQHF
>TRBV6-5|NA|TRBJ2-1|NA
TGTGCCAGCAGCCCTCCCCAGGGCGAGCAGTTCTTC
CASSPPQGEQFF
>TRBV14|NA|TRBJ1-4|TRBD1
TGTGCCAGCACCAGGGGGACTGGTGAAAAACTGTTTTTT
CASTRGTGEKLFF
>TRBV5-1|once|TRBJ2-2|NA
TGCGCCAGCAGCGAGGATACCGGGGAGCTGTTTTTT
CASSEDTGELFF
>TRBV5-1|NA|TRBJ2-3|TRBD1
TGCGCCAGCAGCTTGGGACAGGGTAGCACAGATACGCAGTATTTT
CASSLGQGSTDTQYF
>TRBV5-5|NA|TRBJ1-2|NA
TGTGCCAGCAGCGGCGGGCCCCTGAGCAGTGGCTACACCTTC
CASSGGPLSSGYTF
>TRBV5-1|NA|TRBJ2-7|NA
TGCGCCAGCAGCTTACGGGTCCGCTCCTACGAGCAGTACTTC
CASSLRVRSYEQYF
>TRBV11-2|NA|TRBJ2-2|NA
TGTGCCAGCAGCTTAGGGTCGAATTCGAACACCGGGGAGCTGTTTTTT
CASSLGSNSNTGELFF
>TRBV4-1|NA|TRBJ1-5|NA
TGCGCCAGCAGCCACGGGCGGGGCGTGAATAGCAATCAGCCCCAGCATTTT
CASSHGRGVNSNQPQHF
>TRBV9|NA|TRBJ2-7|TRBD2
TGTGCCAGCAGCGTAGGAGCGGGAGACGCCTACGAGCAGTACTTC
CASSVGAGDAYEQYF
>TRBV2|NA|TRBJ2-7|NA
TGTGCCAGCACCCCTTCATCGCGGGACTCCTACGAGCAGTACTTC
CASTPSSRDSYEQYF
>TRBV11-1|NA|TRBJ2-1|TRBD2
TGTGCCAGCAGCTTATTGCGGGGGGACTACAATGAGCAGTTCTTC
CASSLLRGDYNEQFF
>TRBV7-6|NA|TRBJ2-7|TRBD1
TGTGCCAGCAGCCCCCGGACAGGGAGTAGCTCCTACGAGCAGTACTTC
CASSPRTGSSSYEQYF
>TRBV13|NA|TRBJ2-2|NA
TGTGCCAGCAGCTTAGGCCTCACCGGGGAGCTGTTTTTT
CASSLGLTGELFF
>TRBV5-1|few|TRBJ2-7|NA
TGCGCCAGCAGCTCCGACCGGGACTTTGCCTACGAGCAGTACTTC
CASSSDRDFAYEQYF
>TRBV5-1|NA|TRBJ2-7|TRBD1
TGCGCCAGCAGCTCAGACAGGGTCTCCTACGAGCAGTACTTC
CASSSDRVSYEQYF
>TRBV27|once|TRBJ2-7|NA
TGTGCCAGCAGTTCCCGTTTTTCCGAGCAGTACTTC
CASSSRFSEQYF
>TRBV5-1|NA|TRBJ1-4|NA
TGCGCCAGCAGCTTGGGGTCTGGAGAAAAACTGTTTTTT
CASSLGSGEKLFF
>TRBV7-9|NA|TRBJ2-5|NA
TGTGCCAGCCCAGCGGGCGAGACCCAGTACTTC
CASPAGETQYF
>TRBV6-5|hyperexpanded|TRBJ2-1|TRBD1
TGTGCCAGCACCTCCGGGACAGGGGATTTAGTTGAGCAGTTCTTC
CASTSGTGDLVEQFF
>TRBV28|NA|TRBJ2-5|NA
TGTGCCAGCAGTTTTGGCGCCACGGAGACCCAGTACTTC
CASSFGATETQYF
>TRBV30|NA|TRBJ2-1|NA
TGTGCCTGGAGTGTATTCGGGTCAACCAACAATGAGCAGTTCTTC
CAWSVFGSTNNEQFF
>TRBV11-1|few|TRBJ2-2|NA
TGTGCCAGCAGCTTAGACGGGAGTGCCGGGGAGCTGTTTTTT
CASSLDGSAGELFF
>TRBV6-1|NA|TRBJ2-7|NA
TGTGCCAGCAGTGAATTTGGCAGCTCCTACGAGCAGTACTTC
CASSEFGSSYEQYF
>TRBV5-6|NA|TRBJ2-1|NA
TGTGCCAGCAGCCTGTACAATGAGCAGTTCTTC
CASSLYNEQFF
>TRBV10-3|NA|TRBJ2-2|TRBD2
TGTGCCATCAGTGGACTGACTAGCGGGATGGCCGGGGAGCTGTTTTTT
CAISGLTSGMAGELFF
>TRBV10-1|NA|TRBJ1-1|TRBD1
TGCGCCAGCAGTGAGCCGACAGGGGGGACAGCTTTCTTT
CASSEPTGGTAFF
>TRBV5-4|NA|TRBJ1-6|NA
TGTGCCAGCAGCTTGATGCGTCCGACGGACTCACCCCTCCACTTT
CASSLMRPTDSPLHF
>TRBV10-3|NA|TRBJ2-7|NA
TGTGCCATCAAGTCAGGGGAGTACGAGCAGTACTTC
CAIKSGEYEQYF
>TRBV6-5|NA|TRBJ2-7|TRBD1
TGTGCCAGCAGTCGACAGGGAAACTCCTACGAGCAGTACTTC
CASSRQGNSYEQYF
>TRBV6-6|NA|TRBJ2-7|NA
TGTGCCAGCAGAGGGACTGGGAACTCCTACGAGCAGTACTTC
CASRGTGNSYEQYF
>TRBV4-1|NA|TRBJ2-7|NA
TGCGCCAGCAGCCAAGGGACCTCCTACGAGCAGTACTTC
CASSQGTSYEQYF
>TRBV11-3|once|TRBJ2-1|TRBD2
TGTGCCAGCAGCTTAGGTCTAGCGGGAGAGGGTTACGACAATGAGCAGTTCTTC
CASSLGLAGEGYDNEQFF
>TRBV7-9|NA|TRBJ2-3|NA
TGTGCCCTACCAAGGGATACGCAGTATTTT
CALPRDTQYF
>TRBV2|NA|TRBJ2-2|NA
TGTGCCAGGGGCCACCAGAACACCGGGGAGCTGTTTTTT
CARGHQNTGELFF
>TRBV14|NA|TRBJ2-3|NA
TGTGCCAGCAGCCAAGGGACTAGCACAGATACGCAGTATTTT
CASSQGTSTDTQYF
>TRBV27|NA|TRBJ1-5|NA
TGTGCCACCACCTCGGGCGGAGGCAATCAGCCCCAGCATTTT
CATTSGGGNQPQHF
>TRBV5-1|NA|TRBJ2-2|NA
TGCGCCAGCAGCTTGACTGGAGGGGAGCTGTTTTTT
CASSLTGGELFF
>TRBV23-1|few|TRBJ2-7|NA
TGCGCCAGCAGTCGGTGTCGGACGTCGGGCTCTGAACCCTACGAGCAGTACTTC
CASSRCRTSGSEPYEQYF
>TRBV6-1|NA|TRBJ2-1|NA
TGTGCCAGCCAAACAGGCTCCTACAATGAGCAGTTCTTC
CASQTGSYNEQFF
>TRBV19|few|TRBJ2-3|TRBD2
TGTGCCAGTAGCTCCAGCGGGGCGCCAGATACGCAGTATTTT
CASSSSGAPDTQYF
>TRBV19|NA|TRBJ2-5|NA
TGTGCCAGTAGCTACGAGGGCAGAGGGGAGACCCAGTACTTC
CASSYEGRGETQYF
>TRBV2|NA|TRBJ2-7|NA
TGTGCCAGCAGTGACCATGGCGGTTCCTCCTACGAGCAGTACTTC
CASSDHGGSSYEQYF
>TRBV28|NA|TRBJ2-7|TRBD1
TGTGCCAGCAGGGGACAGGGGTTCCACGAGCAGTACTTC
CASRGQGFHEQYF
>TRBV28|NA|TRBJ2-7|TRBD1
TGTGCCAGCAGTATGACAGGGGTCTCCTACGAGCAGTACTTC
CASSMTGVSYEQYF
>TRBV2|few|TRBJ1-3|TRBD1
TGTGCCAGCAGTGAAGCGCGAGGGGGCGGAAACACCATATATTTT
CASSEARGGGNTIYF
>TRBV30|NA|TRBJ1-6|NA
TGTGCCTGGAGTGAAGGGAGTTCACCCCTCCACTTT
CAWSEGSSPLHF
>TRBV9|NA|TRBJ2-5|TRBD1
TGTGCCAGCAGCACCCGGACAGGCCGCCAAGAGACCCAGTACTTC
CASSTRTGRQETQYF
>TRBV4-1|NA|TRBJ1-5|NA
TGCGCCAGCAGCCAAGACGCTCGTAGCAATCAGCCCCAGCATTTT
CASSQDARSNQPQHF
>TRBV5-4|once|TRBJ1-5|NA
TGTGCCAGCAGCTTCGGCAATCAGCCCCAGCATTTT
CASSFGNQPQHF
>TRBV28|NA|TRBJ1-2|NA
TGTGCCAGCAGTTCCGGCGGACCGATCTATGGCTACACCTTC
CASSSGGPIYGYTF
>TRBV29-1|NA|TRBJ2-7|NA
TGCAGCGTGGCAAAGATGGCCCCACAGGGTGGCGAGCAGTACTTC
CSVAKMAPQGGEQYF
>TRBV15|NA|TRBJ1-5|NA
TGTGCCACCAGCAGAGATGGTTTGGATCAGCCCCAGCATTTT
CATSRDGLDQPQHF
>TRBV10-3|NA|TRBJ2-1|NA
TGTGCCATCAGTGAGTCGATTTTGCCTCCCGGGCCGTTCTTC
CAISESILPPGPFF
>TRBV11-3|NA|TRBJ2-3|TRBD2
TGTGCCAGCAGCTCGGGACTAGCGGAGACAGATACGCAGTATTTT
CASSSGLAETDTQYF
>TRBV16|few|TRBJ1-3|NA
TGTGCCAGCAGCCAATCCTCCACAGGAGGAAACACCATATATTTT
CASSQSSTGGNTIYF
>TRBV9|NA|TRBJ2-3|NA
TGTGCCAGCAGCGTAGATTGGGGGGCAGATACGCAGTATTTT
CASSVDWGADTQYF
>TRBV19|NA|TRBJ2-1|NA
TGTGCCAGTAGTAGCGGCAGGGTGGATGCGAATGAGCAGTTCTTC
CASSSGRVDANEQFF
>TRBV7-9|NA|TRBJ2-5|NA
TGTGCCAGCAGCTTAACGGGGACCCAAGAGACCCAGTACTTC
CASSLTGTQETQYF